Listed here are 27 T cell receptor beta chains from one sample, sequenced in a study of T cells in women clearing cervical HPV infection. Libraries were prepared by immunoSEQ multiplex PCR; TCRdb keeps only in-frame clonotypes and omits some of them. The ten top clones account for more than 4%, within a sample of fewer than 35,000 clones. The material sequenced was blood buffy coat. Receptors originate from a woman between 18 and 69 years old with a cervical HPV16 infection that either progressed to CIN3+ or cleared (not recorded which).

Regarding this clone: The read is 3 residues too short to cover the CDR3 end, so that end is filled in from the germline J gene. The rearrangement joins TRBV23-1 to TRBJ2-1; 7 bases are shared with TRBD1. TRBV23-1 is labeled an ORF, and its function is uncertain. Trimming at V came to 6 bases and at J to 4 bases, leaving 3 bases not matched to a gene. The CDR3 runs 13 residues. CDR3 DNA, as far as it was read: TGCGCCAGCAGGTACAGGGGTTACAATGAG. Translated, it gives CASRYRGYNE. The CDR3 as a whole reads CASRYRGYNEQFF.

On this clone itself: An end of the junction does not agree with germline; a read error may underlie this. The CDR3 is cut off 3 residues early in the read; its end comes from the germline J gene. The rearrangement joins TRBV4-2 to TRBJ2-3; possibly TRBD1 for D (5 bases). CDR1 and CDR2 from the germline V gene are LGHNA and YNFKEQ. The CDR3 has 15 residues. CDR3 sequence reads: CASSQGAGGKDTQYF. CDR3 DNA (partial): TGCGCCAGCAGCCAAGGGGCAGGTGGAAAAGATACG.

Regarding this clone: The CDR3 end is not reached by the read, which stops 3 residues before it; the germline J gene fills it in. The rearrangement uses TRBV19 and TRBJ2-7; 10 positions match TRBD1. V lost 7 bases to trimming and J lost 1 base; unmatched junction nucleotides: 7. The CDR3 spans 15 residues. The germline V gene encodes CDR1 LNHDA and CDR2 SQIVND (reference sequence). CDR3 DNA, as far as it was read: TGTGCCAGTACCAGCCCGGGACAGGGGTCCTACGAG. The encoded protein is CASTSPGQGSYE. The CDR3 reads in full as CASTSPGQGSYEQYF.

Note on this clone: The read gets to within 3 residues of the CDR3 end, and the germline J gene fills in the rest. Within the sample, other DNA sequences also encode this same CDR3. The chain links TRBV5-1 to TRBJ1-2; a possible D gene is TRBD1 (5 bases). Germline V gene lookup returns CDR1 SGHRS and CDR2 YFSETQ. CDR3 length equals 13 residues. CDR3 DNA, as far as it was read: TGCGCCAGCAGCTTGTGGTCAGGGCACGGC. The encoded protein is CASSLWSGHG. The full CDR3 protein is CASSLWSGHGYTF.

The CDR3 sequence is CASSPGGNGETQYF. The sequenced CDR3 bases are TGCGCCAGCAGCCCAGGGGGGAACGGAGAGACC. The rearrangement joins TRBV5-1 to TRBJ2-5, with D possibly being TRBD1 (7 bases). The observed sequence ends 3 residues before the CDR3 terminus, with the missing tail filled in from the germline J gene. The CDR3 extends over 14 amino acids. The germline V and J ends were trimmed by 4 bases and 4 bases, with 14 bases remaining between them. From germline, CDR1 is SGHRS and CDR2 YFSETQ.

This chain's CDR3 is CASSPTGVYGYTF. The sequenced part of the CDR3 DNA is TGTGCCAGCAGCCCGACAGGGGTCTATGGC. The chain joins TRBV5-6 to TRBJ1-2, with 8 bases lining up with TRBD1. The observed sequence ends 3 residues before the CDR3 terminus, with the missing tail filled in from the germline J gene. The germline CDR1 and CDR2 sequences are SGHDT and YYEEEE. Germline trimming cut 4 bases from V and 4 bases from J; bases unmatched to any gene: 3. CDR3 length equals 13 residues. Variable domain in full (rest from reference TRBV5-6 and TRBJ1-2): DAGVTQSPTHLIKTRGQQVTLRCSPKSGHDTVSWYQQALGQGPQFIFQYYEEEERQRGNFPDRFSGHQFPNYSSELNVNALLLGDSALYLCASSPTGVYGYTFGSGTRLTVV.

As concerns this clone: The read ends 3 residues shy of where the CDR3 ends; the end is completed using the germline J gene. The V call is TRBV6-2 or TRBV6-3, the J call TRBJ1-1; D is possibly TRBD1 (5 bases). In germline, CDR1 is MNHEY, CDR2 SVGEGT. V gave up 7 bases and J gave up 1 base, with 16 bases separating them. This CDR3 has 15 residues. The DNA read from the CDR3 is TGTGCCAGCACCACTACGGGGGAGTGGAACACTGAA. Residues: CASTTTGEWNTE. The full CDR3 is CASTTTGEWNTEAFF.

A remark on this clone: Read data end 3 residues before the CDR3 end; the end is taken from the germline J gene. This sequence joins TRBV4-2 and TRBJ1-2; D gene unclear. CDR1 and CDR2 from the germline V gene are LGHNA and YNFKEQ. The CDR3 consists of 14 residues. The V end lost 2 bases, the J end lost 4 bases, and 11 bases lay between the germline ends. The sequenced part of the CDR3 DNA is TGTGCCAGCAGCCAACCGACGGGGAGCTATGGC. Amino acids: CASSQPTGSYG. The entire CDR3 sequence reads CASSQPTGSYGYTF.

The sequenced CDR3 bases are TGCGCCAGCAGCATGAGTGGGGCAACTAATGAAAAG. This translates into CASSMSGATNEK. The whole CDR3 sequence reads CASSMSGATNEKLFF. V is TRBV5-1 and J is TRBJ2-2, with D maybe TRBD1 (5 bases). The sequence runs out 3 residues before the end of the CDR3; the remainder is reconstructed from the germline J gene. The V gene's germline CDR1 is SGHRS and CDR2 YFSETQ. This CDR3 spans 15 amino acids.

A note on this clone: The read is 3 residues too short to cover the CDR3 end, so that end is filled in from the germline J gene. The V and J genes are TRBV6-4 and TRBJ2-3, with 9 bases aligning to TRBD2. The CDR3 has 15 residues. With V trimmed by 6 bases and J by 1 base, 5 bases remained unmatched. Germline V lookup: CDR1 MRHNA, CDR2 SNTAGT. CDR3 DNA, as far as it was read: TGTGCCAGCAGCGTTAGCGGGAGTGGCACAGATACG. Translating gives CASSVSGSGTDT. The CDR3 reads in full as CASSVSGSGTDTQYF.

A word on this clone: The CDR3 is cut off 3 residues early in the read; its end comes from the germline J gene. This chain connects TRBV20-1 to TRBJ1-2, with D uncertain. There are 14 residues in the CDR3. Germline V gene lookup returns CDR1 DFQATT and CDR2 SNEGSKA (reference sequence). Partial CDR3 DNA: TGCAGTGCTGGACTAGCGAGGCCCACAGATACG. Protein sequence: CSAGLARPTDT. The full CDR3 protein is CSAGLARPTDTYTF.

With respect to this clone: The read falls 3 residues short of the CDR3 end, and the missing part is taken from the germline J gene. The chain links TRBV19 to TRBJ2-7; D is unclear. This CDR3 contains 12 residues. V gave up 5 bases and J gave up 6 bases, with 11 bases separating them. The germline CDR1 and CDR2 sequences are LNHDA and SQIVND (reference sequence). This CDR3 is CASSSGLTEQYF. CDR3 bases read: TGTGCCAGTAGTTCAGGCTTAACCGAG.

About this clone itself: Coverage ceases 3 residues before the CDR3 finishes, and the germline J gene fills in the end. The chain combines TRBV5-1 with TRBJ2-7, with 14 bases aligning to TRBD2. J gave up 4 bases and V 3 bases, and 3 bases lay outside the gene matches. CDR1 and CDR2 from the germline V gene are SGHRS and YFSETQ. The CDR3 spans 15 residues. The CDR3 DNA, read in part, is TGCGCCAGCAGCTGGGGACTAGCGGGAGCTTACGAG. It encodes CASSWGLAGAYE. The CDR3 reads in full as CASSWGLAGAYEQYF.

As concerns this clone: The read is 3 residues too short to cover the CDR3 end, so that end is filled in from the germline J gene. V and J are TRBV19 and TRBJ2-1; 7 positions match TRBD1. Germline CDR1 reads LNHDA; CDR2 reads SQIVND (reference sequence). Germline trimming cut 3 bases from V and 7 bases from J; bases unmatched to any gene: 6. CDR3 size: 14 residues. The CDR3 DNA, read in part, is TGTGCCAGTAGTATCAACAGGGGCTGGAATGAG. Translation: CASSINRGWNE. The full CDR3 sequence reads CASSINRGWNEQFF.

About this clone: One end of the junction fails to match germline, which may point to a read error. The CDR3 end is not reached by the read, which stops 3 residues before it; the germline J gene fills it in. The chain joins TRBV4-2 to TRBJ2-1, with 8 bases lining up with TRBD1. In germline, CDR1 is LGHNA, CDR2 YNFKEQ. The CDR3 contains 13 residues. The CDR3 reads CASSQDRVNEQFF. The covered CDR3 bases are TGCGCCAGCAGCCAGGACAGGGTCAATGAG.

As regards this clone: The CDR3 end is not reached by the read, which stops 3 residues before it; the germline J gene fills it in. V usage is TRBV7-9 and J usage is TRBJ2-3, with 9 bases aligning to TRBD2. V lost 5 bases and J lost 0; bases outside the gene matches: 3. The germline CDR1 and CDR2 sequences are SEHNR and FQNEAQ (reference sequence). The CDR3 has 15 amino acids. CDR3 bases read: TGTGCCAGCAGCCATAGCGGGGGCAGCACAGATACG. It encodes CASSHSGGSTDT. Given in full, the CDR3 is CASSHSGGSTDTQYF.

Worth noting for this clone: The CDR3 end lies 3 residues beyond the end of the read and is filled in from the germline J gene. The rearrangement links TRBV18 to TRBJ2-1; TRBD2 agrees at 11 bases. CDR3 length: 15 residues. V was pared by 4 bases and J by 4 bases, with 3 bases of the junction left unmatched. Germline V CDR1 and CDR2: KGHSH, LQKENI. The sequenced CDR3 bases are TGTGCCAGCTCACAGACTAGCGGGAATTACAATGAG. Translation gives CASSQTSGNYNE. The full CDR3 protein reads CASSQTSGNYNEQFF.

With respect to this clone: The read comes to an end 3 residues before the CDR3 does, leaving the germline J gene to fill in the end. The rearrangement uses TRBV6-8 and TRBJ1-3; D is possibly TRBD1 (5 bases). Trimming took 6 bases from V and 0 from J, leaving 12 bases between them. Germline V gene data show CDR1 as MNHGY and CDR2 as SAAAGT. The length of the CDR3 is 15 residues. CDR3 DNA (partial): TGTGCCAGCAGCTGTTCAGGGTTCTCTGGAAACACC. It translates to CASSCSGFSGNT. The complete CDR3 reads CASSCSGFSGNTIYF.

With respect to this clone: The read comes to an end 3 residues before the CDR3 does, leaving the germline J gene to fill in the end. The gene calls are TRBV5-4 and TRBJ2-3; 7 bases are a match to TRBD2. The CDR3 is made up of 15 amino acids. The V gene end was trimmed by 2 bases and the J gene end by 3 bases; junction bases not matched to a gene: 6. Germline V gene lookup returns CDR1 SGHNT and CDR2 YYREEE (reference sequence). Incomplete CDR3 DNA: TGTGCCAGCAGCTTACGGACTAGTTGGACAGATACG. Encoded protein: CASSLRTSWTDT. The whole CDR3 protein is CASSLRTSWTDTQYF.

In regard to this clone: The read gets to within 3 residues of the CDR3 end, and the germline J gene fills in the rest. V and J are TRBV18 and TRBJ2-7; D perhaps matches TRBD1 (6 bases). Trimming left V 6 bases short and J 2 bases short, with 17 bases between. CDR1 is KGHSH and CDR2 is LQKENI in the germline V gene. This CDR3 contains 15 residues. CDR3 DNA (partial): TGTGCCAGCTCCTTAGATGGGACATCCGCCTACGAG. It yields the protein CASSLDGTSAYE. The whole CDR3 sequence is CASSLDGTSAYEQYF. The full variable domain, with the rest looked up from reference TRBV18 and TRBJ2-7, is NAGVMQNPRHLVRRRGQEARLRCSPMKGHSHVYWYRQLPEEGLKFMVYLQKENIIDESGMPKERFSAEFPKEGPSILRIQQVVRGDSAAYFCASSLDGTSAYEQYFGPGTRLTVT.

CDR3 DNA (partial): TGTGCCTGGAGTTTTCTTAATGAAAAA. Protein: CAWSFLNEK. The whole CDR3 region reads CAWSFLNEKLFF. The rearrangement links TRBV30 to TRBJ1-4; D not resolved. The read ends 3 residues early relative to the CDR3; the germline J gene fills the gap. This CDR3 comprises 12 residues. Trimming pared 2 bases from V and 4 bases from J, leaving 5 bases between. Germline V gene sequence: CDR1 GTSNPN, CDR2 SVGIG (reference sequence).

A remark on this clone: Read coverage stops 3 residues before the CDR3 terminus; the germline J gene supplies the remainder. J is TRBJ2-3 and V is TRBV5-6, with D possibly matching TRBD1 (5 bases). V was cut by 4 bases and J by 6 bases, with 15 bases left in between. This CDR3 has 14 amino acids. CDR1 SGHDT and CDR2 YYEEEE come from the germline V gene. CDR3 residues: CASSLDPAGDTQYF. The part of the CDR3 DNA that was read is TGTGCCAGCAGCCTGGACCCCGCAGGGGATACG.

Concerning this clone itself: The read ends 3 residues before the CDR3 terminus; that terminus is restored from the germline J gene. V usage is TRBV7-9 and J usage is TRBJ2-3, with 7 bases matching TRBD2. The CDR3 loop spans 15 amino acids. V dropped 8 bases and J dropped 1; count of bases not matched to a gene: 9. Germline V gene data show CDR1 as SEHNR and CDR2 as FQNEAQ (reference sequence). CDR3 DNA, as far as it was read: TGTGCCAGCGGGGGGGGTCTCCCAGGCACAGATACG. Translation gives CASGGGLPGTDT. The entire CDR3 sequence reads CASGGGLPGTDTQYF.

A note on this clone: Read coverage stops 3 residues before the CDR3 terminus; the germline J gene supplies the remainder. This chain joins TRBV29-1 and TRBJ2-5, with no clear D. CDR3 length: 12 amino acids. Deletions cut 7 bases from V and 5 bases from J, with 14 bases between. The V gene's germline CDR1 is SQVTM and CDR2 ANQGSEA. The CDR3 protein is CSAHSSWETQYF. The part of the CDR3 DNA that was read is TGCAGCGCCCACAGTTCGTGGGAGACC.

With respect to this clone: The read halts 3 residues ahead of the CDR3 end, with the missing end drawn from the germline J gene. This chain uses TRBV7-2 with TRBJ1-6; maybe TRBD1 (5 bases). Trimming removed 5 bases from V and 7 bases from J, with 15 bases in between. This CDR3 contains 15 residues. Germline V gene lookup returns CDR1 SGHTA and CDR2 FQGNSA. Incomplete CDR3 DNA: TGTGCCAGCAGCCGAGGGCAGGGAACCAATTCACCC. The encoded protein is CASSRGQGTNSP. The entire CDR3 sequence reads CASSRGQGTNSPLHF.

Comment on this clone: The read finishes 3 residues shy of the CDR3 end, and the germline J gene is used to complete it. The rearrangement uses TRBV20-1 and TRBJ2-7, with 10 bases that match TRBD2. This CDR3 has 13 residues. Germline assignment: CDR1 DFQATT and CDR2 SNEGSKA (reference sequence). The junction had 6 bases not matched to a gene; V was cut back by 5 bases and J by 5 bases. The CDR3 reads CSAVTGTSDEQYF. CDR3 bases read: TGCAGTGCTGTTACCGGGACTAGCGACGAG.

The CDR3 DNA, read in part, is TGCGCCAGCAGCTTGAGTAGTTACGAG. Translation: CASSLSSYE. The complete CDR3 protein is CASSLSSYEQYF. The J gene is TRBJ2-7, the V gene TRBV5-1; no clear D. The sequence runs out 3 residues before the end of the CDR3; the remainder is reconstructed from the germline J gene. V gave up 1 base and J gave up 4 bases, with 6 bases separating them. This CDR3 contains 12 residues. Germline V gene data show CDR1 as SGHRS and CDR2 as YFSETQ.